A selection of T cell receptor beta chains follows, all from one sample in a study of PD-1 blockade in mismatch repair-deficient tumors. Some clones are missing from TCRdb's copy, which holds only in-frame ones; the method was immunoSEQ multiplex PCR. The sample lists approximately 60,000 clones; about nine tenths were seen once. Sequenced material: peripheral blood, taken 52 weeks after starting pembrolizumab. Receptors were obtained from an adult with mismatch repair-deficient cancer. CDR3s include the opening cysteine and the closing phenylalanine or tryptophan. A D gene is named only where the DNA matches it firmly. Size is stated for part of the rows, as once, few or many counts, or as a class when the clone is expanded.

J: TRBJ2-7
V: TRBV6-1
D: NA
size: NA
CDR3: CASNLGRRSYEQYF
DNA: TGTGCCAGCAACCTGGGTAGGCGATCCTACGAGCAGTACTTC

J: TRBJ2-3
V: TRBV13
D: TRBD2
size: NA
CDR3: CASSSPQREGGTDTQYF
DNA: TGTGCCAGCAGCTCACCTCAGCGGGAGGGAGGCACAGATACGCAGTATTTT

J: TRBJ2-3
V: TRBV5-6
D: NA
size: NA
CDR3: CASSLAMRWVFTQYF
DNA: TGTGCCAGCAGCTTGGCAATGCGCTGGGTATTTACGCAGTATTTT

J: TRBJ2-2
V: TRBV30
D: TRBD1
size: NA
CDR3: CAWGGPGTANTGELFF
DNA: TGTGCCTGGGGAGGCCCCGGGACAGCGAACACCGGGGAGCTGTTTTTT

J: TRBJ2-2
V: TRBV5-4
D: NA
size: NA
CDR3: CASSLQLNTGELFF
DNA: TGTGCCAGCAGCTTACAGTTGAACACCGGGGAGCTGTTTTTT

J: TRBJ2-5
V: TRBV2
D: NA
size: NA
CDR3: CASRRGKRIQETQYF
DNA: TGTGCCAGCAGAAGGGGGAAAAGGATCCAAGAGACCCAGTACTTC

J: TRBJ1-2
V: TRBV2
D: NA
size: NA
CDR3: CASSLDPALGGYTF
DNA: TGTGCCAGCTCCCTTGACCCAGCCCTGGGAGGCTACACCTTC

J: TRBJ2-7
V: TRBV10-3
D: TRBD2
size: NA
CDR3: CAISDVAGAGSYEQYF
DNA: TGTGCCATCAGTGATGTGGCGGGAGCGGGTTCCTACGAGCAGTACTTC

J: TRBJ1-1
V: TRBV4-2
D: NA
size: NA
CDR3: CASSQGGGENTEAFF
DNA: TGTGCCAGCAGCCAAGGGGGAGGAGAGAACACTGAAGCTTTCTTT

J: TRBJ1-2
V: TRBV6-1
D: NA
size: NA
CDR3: CASSEGPRGGADYGYTF
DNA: TGTGCCAGCAGTGAAGGGCCGAGGGGGGGCGCAGACTATGGCTACACCTTC

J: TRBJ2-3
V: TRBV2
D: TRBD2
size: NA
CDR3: CASRGTTSTQYF
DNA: TGTGCCAGCAGGGGGACTACCAGTACGCAGTATTTT

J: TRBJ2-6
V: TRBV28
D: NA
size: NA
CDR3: CASRLGYSGANVLTF
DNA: TGTGCCAGCAGACTTGGTTACTCTGGGGCCAACGTCCTGACTTTC

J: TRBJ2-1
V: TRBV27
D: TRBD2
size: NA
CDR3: CASRSGSSYNEQFF
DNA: TGTGCCAGCAGGAGCGGGAGCTCCTACAATGAGCAGTTCTTC

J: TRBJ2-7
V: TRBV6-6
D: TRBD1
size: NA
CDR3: CASSSRTGKYF
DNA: TGTGCCAGCAGTTCCAGGACAGGGAAGTACTTC

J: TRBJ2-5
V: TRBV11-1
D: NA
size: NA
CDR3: CASSLVGIETQYF
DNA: TGTGCCAGCAGCTTGGTAGGGATCGAGACCCAGTACTTC

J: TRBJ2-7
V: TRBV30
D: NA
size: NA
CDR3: CAWSVTGEQYF
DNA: TGTGCCTGGAGTGTAACCGGTGAGCAGTACTTC

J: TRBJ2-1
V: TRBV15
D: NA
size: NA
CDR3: CATSGDKGGAGNEQFF
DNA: TGTGCCACCAGCGGAGACAAGGGGGGCGCGGGTAATGAGCAGTTCTTC

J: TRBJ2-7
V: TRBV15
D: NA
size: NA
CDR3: CATSREIRGYEQYF
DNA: TGTGCCACCAGCAGAGAAATCCGGGGCTACGAGCAGTACTTC

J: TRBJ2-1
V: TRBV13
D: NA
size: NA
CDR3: CASSPHASSYNEQFF
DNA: TGTGCCAGCAGCCCCCACGCAAGCTCCTACAATGAGCAGTTCTTC

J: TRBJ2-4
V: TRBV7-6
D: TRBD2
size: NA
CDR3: CASSLGSGRAGSKNIQYF
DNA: TGTGCCAGCAGCTTGGGTAGCGGGAGGGCCGGCAGCAAAAACATTCAGTACTTC

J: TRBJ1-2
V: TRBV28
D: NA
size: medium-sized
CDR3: CASSVPGQLNYGYTF
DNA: TGTGCCAGCAGTGTACCCGGACAGCTTAACTATGGCTACACCTTC

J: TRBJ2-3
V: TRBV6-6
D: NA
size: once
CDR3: CASSSPGADTQYF
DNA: TGTGCCAGCAGTTCCCCGGGCGCAGATACGCAGTATTTT

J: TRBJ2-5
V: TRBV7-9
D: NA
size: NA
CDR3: CAVLFQETQYF
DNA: TGTGCAGTACTCTTTCAGGAGACCCAGTACTTC

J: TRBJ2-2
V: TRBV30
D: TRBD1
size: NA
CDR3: CAATPGTGDTGELFF
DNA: TGTGCAGCAACCCCCGGGACAGGGGACACCGGGGAGCTGTTTTTT

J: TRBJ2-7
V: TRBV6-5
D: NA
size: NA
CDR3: CASRSGTESSYEQYF
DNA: TGTGCCAGCAGATCCGGGACGGAAAGCTCCTACGAGCAGTACTTC

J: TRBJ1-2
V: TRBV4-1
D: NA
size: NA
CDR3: CASSQANARNYGYTF
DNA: TGCGCCAGCAGCCAAGCAAATGCGAGGAACTATGGCTACACCTTC

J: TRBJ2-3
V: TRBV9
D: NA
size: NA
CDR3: CASSVSPSGTDTQYF
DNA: TGTGCCAGCAGCGTATCCCCCAGCGGCACAGATACGCAGTATTTT